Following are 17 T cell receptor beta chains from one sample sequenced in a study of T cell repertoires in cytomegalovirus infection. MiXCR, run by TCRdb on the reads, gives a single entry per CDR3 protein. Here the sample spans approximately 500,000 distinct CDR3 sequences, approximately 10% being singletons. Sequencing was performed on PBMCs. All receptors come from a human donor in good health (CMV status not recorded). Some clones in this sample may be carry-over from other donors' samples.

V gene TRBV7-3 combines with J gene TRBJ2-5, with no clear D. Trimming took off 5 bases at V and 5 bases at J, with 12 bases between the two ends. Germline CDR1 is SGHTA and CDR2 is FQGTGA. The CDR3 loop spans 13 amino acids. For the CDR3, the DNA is TGTGCCAGCAGCGGACGGGTCTCGGAGACCCAGTACTTC. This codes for CASSGRVSETQYF.

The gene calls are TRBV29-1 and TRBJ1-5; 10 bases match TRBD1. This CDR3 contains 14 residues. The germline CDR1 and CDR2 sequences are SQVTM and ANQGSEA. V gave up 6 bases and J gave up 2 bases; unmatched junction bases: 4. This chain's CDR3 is CSVGTGDGNQPQHF. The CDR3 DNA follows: TGCAGCGTCGGGACAGGGGACGGCAATCAGCCCCAGCATTTT.

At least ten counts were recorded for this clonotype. In nucleotides, the CDR3 is TGTGCCAGCAGCGCCGGGAGTAGCACAGATACGCAGTATTTT. Its translation: CASSAGSSTDTQYF. V usage is TRBV28 and J usage is TRBJ2-3; perhaps TRBD2 as D (6 bases). With 6 bases removed from V and 0 bases from J, the gap between germline ends came to 10 bases. This CDR3 region has 14 residues. CDR1 is MDHEN and CDR2 is SYDVKM in the germline V gene.

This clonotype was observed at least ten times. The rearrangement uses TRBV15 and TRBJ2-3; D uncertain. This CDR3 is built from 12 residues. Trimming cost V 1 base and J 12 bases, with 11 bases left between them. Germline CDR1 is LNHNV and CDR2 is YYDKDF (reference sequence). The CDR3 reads CATSRGPTNQYF. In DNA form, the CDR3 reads TGTGCCACCAGCAGAGGCCCGACAAATCAGTATTTT.

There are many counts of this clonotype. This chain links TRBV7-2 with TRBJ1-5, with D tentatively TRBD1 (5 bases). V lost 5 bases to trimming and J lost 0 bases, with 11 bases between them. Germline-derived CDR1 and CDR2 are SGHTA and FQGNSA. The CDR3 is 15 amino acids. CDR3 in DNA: TGTGCCAGCAGCCGCTCGGGGGGTAGCAATCAGCCCCAGCATTTT. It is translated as CASSRSGGSNQPQHF.

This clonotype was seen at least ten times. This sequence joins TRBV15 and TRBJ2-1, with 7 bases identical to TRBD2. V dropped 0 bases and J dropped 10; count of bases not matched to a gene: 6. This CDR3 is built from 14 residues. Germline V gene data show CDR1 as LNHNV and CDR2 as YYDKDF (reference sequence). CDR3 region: CATSRDRYGREQFF. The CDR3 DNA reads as TGTGCCACCAGCAGAGATCGCTACGGGAGGGAGCAGTTCTTC.

CDR3 DNA sequence: TGTGCCAGCAAAGGCGACAGAGAGACCCAGTACTTC. Translated: CASKGDRETQYF. This rearrangement joins TRBV2 to TRBJ2-5, with D perhaps TRBD1 (5 bases). The germline V and J ends were trimmed by 7 bases and 4 bases, with 10 bases remaining between them. The CDR3 spans 12 residues. The germline V gene encodes CDR1 SNHLY and CDR2 FYNNEI.

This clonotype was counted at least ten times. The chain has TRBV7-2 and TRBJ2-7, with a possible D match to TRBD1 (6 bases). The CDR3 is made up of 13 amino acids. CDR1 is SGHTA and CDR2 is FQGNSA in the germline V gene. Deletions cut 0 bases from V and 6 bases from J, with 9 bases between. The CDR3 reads CASSLARGGEQYF. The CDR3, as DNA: TGTGCCAGCAGCTTAGCGCGAGGGGGCGAGCAGTACTTC.

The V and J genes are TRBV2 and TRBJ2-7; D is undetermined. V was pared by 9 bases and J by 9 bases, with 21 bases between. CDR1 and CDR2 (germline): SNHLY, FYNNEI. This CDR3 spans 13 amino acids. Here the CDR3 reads CASSRALMTRQYF. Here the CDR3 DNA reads TGTGCCAGTAGCCGGGCCCTGATGACGAGGCAGTACTTC.

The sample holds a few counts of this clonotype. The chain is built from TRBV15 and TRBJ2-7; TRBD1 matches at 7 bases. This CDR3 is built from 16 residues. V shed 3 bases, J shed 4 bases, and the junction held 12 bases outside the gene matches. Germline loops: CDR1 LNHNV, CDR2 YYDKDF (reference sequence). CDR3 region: CATSSDRRDRFYEQYF. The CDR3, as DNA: TGTGCCACCAGCAGCGATCGCCGGGACAGATTTTACGAGCAGTACTTC.

In DNA form, the CDR3 reads TGTGCCAGCAGCCACGTCCCCCCCGGGGATACGCAGTATTTT. It specifies CASSHVPPGDTQYF. J is TRBJ2-3 and V is TRBV3-1; D is ambiguous. This CDR3 comprises 14 residues. Per the germline V gene, CDR1 is LGHDT and CDR2 is YNNKEL (reference sequence). V was pared by 3 bases and J by 6 bases, with 13 bases between.

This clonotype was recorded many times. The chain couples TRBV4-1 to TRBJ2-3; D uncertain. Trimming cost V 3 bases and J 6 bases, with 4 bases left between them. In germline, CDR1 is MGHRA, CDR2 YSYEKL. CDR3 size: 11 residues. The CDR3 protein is CASSQMDTQYF. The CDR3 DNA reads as TGCGCCAGCAGCCAGATGGATACGCAGTATTTT.

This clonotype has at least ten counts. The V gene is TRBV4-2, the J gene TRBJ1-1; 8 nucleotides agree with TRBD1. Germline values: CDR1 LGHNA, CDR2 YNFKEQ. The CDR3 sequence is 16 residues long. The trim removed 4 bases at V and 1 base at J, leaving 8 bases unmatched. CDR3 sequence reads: CASSREDRGWNTEAFF. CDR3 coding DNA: TGTGCCAGCAGCCGAGAAGACAGGGGATGGAACACTGAAGCTTTCTTT.

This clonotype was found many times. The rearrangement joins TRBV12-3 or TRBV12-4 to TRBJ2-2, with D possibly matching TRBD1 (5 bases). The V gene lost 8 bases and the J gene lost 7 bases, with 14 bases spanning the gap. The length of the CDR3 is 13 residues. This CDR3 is CASGILRGGELFF. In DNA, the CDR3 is TGTGCCAGCGGCATATTAAGGGGCGGGGAGCTGTTTTTT.

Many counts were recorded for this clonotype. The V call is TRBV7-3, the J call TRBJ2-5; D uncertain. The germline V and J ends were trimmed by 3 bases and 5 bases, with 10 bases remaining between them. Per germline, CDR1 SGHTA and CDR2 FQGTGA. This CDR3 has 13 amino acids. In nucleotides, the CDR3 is TGTGCCAGCAGCTTGACCCTCGGGGAGACCCAGTACTTC. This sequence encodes CASSLTLGETQYF.

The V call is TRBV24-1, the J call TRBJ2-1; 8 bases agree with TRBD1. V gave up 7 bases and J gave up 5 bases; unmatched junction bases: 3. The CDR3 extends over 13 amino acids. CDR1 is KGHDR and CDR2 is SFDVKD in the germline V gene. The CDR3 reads CATSGQGNNEQFF. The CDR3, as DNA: TGTGCCACCAGCGGACAGGGAAACAATGAGCAGTTCTTC.

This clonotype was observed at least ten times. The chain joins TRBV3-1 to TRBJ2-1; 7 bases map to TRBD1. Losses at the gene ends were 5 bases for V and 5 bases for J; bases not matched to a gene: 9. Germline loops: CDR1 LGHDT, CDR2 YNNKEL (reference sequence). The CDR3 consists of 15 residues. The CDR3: CASSRDSLLDNEQFF. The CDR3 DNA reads TGTGCCAGCAGCAGGGACAGCTTGCTGGACAATGAGCAGTTCTTC.